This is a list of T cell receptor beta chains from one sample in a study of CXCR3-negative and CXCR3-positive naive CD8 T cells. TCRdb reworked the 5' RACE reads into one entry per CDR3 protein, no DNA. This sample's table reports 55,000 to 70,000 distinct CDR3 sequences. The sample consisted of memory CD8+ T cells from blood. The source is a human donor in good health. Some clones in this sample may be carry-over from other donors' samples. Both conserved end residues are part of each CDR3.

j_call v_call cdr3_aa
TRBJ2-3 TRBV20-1 CSARPRERLWGTDTQYF
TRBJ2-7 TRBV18 CASSPRGGYEQYF
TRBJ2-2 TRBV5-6 CASSLSRAYGNTGELFF
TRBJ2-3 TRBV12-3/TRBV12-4 CASSLGRDRQYF
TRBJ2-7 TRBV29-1 CSVKGQGDEQYF
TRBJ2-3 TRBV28 CASSTFGGGSTDTQYF
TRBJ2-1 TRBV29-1 CSGQTGGDYEQFF
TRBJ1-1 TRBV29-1 CSVVSGERNTEAFF
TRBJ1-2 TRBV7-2 CASSPDRGTYGYTF
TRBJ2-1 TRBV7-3 CASSLYRDPFNEQFF
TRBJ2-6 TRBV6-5 CASSTTGTGANVLTF
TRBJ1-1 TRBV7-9 CASSGGEAPGAFF
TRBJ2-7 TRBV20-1 CSARDLGYYEQYF
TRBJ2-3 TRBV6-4 CASSDSSGGSTDTQYF
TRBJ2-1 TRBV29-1 CSGLAGGYNEQFF
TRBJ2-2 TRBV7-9 CASSSFSPGTGELFF
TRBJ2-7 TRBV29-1 CSVEDSSYEQYF
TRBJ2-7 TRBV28 CASRTGAYYEQYF
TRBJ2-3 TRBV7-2 CASSTDSPWETQYF
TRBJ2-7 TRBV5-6 CASSGTAIYEQYF
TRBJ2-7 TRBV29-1 CSALAGLPYEQYF
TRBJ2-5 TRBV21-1 CASSKVLAEPQETQYF
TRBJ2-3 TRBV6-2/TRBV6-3 CASRLLAGDTDTQYF
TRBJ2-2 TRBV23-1 CASSQWGPVPSNTGELFF
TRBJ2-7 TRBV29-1 CSTQGGPNELTAANEQYF
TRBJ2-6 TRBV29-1 CSVARSGANVLTF
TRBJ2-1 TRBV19 CASTLSRENAYNEQFF
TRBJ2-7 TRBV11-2 CASSLDGQNSPYEQYF
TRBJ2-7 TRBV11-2 CASAVVGEDYEQYF
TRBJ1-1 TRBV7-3 CASSSTDSNTEAFF
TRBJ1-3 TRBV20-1 CSCREFDSGNTIYF
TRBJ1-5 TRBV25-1 CASSDLRTDRGQHF
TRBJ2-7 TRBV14 CASSPPSGGTYEQYF
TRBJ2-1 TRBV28 CASSPGREQFF
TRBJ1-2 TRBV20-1 CSARDRALSYGYTF
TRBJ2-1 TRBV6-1 CASSYSGEGYEQFF
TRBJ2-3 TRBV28 CASSLLGLAGPTDTQYF
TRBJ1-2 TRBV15 CATSRDHGGSGYGYTF
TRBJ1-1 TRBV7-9 CASSLGRQGALGTEAFF